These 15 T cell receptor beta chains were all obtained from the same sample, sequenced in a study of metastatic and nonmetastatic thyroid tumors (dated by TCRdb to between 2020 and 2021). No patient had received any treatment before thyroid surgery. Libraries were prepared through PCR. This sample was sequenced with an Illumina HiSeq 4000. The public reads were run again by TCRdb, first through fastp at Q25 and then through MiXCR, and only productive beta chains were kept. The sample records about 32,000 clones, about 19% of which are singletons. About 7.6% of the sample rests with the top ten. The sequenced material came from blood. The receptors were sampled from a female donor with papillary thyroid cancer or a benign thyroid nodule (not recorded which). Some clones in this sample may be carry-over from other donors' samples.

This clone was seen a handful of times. Here the CDR3 reads CASSLSMSHEQFF. The CDR3 region has the DNA TGTGCCAGCAGCTTGAGTATGAGCCATGAGCAGTTCTTC. The chain is built from TRBV11-3 and TRBJ2-1; D not resolved. The V gene's germline CDR1 is SGHNT and CDR2 YENEEA. The V end lost 3 bases, the J end lost 8 bases, and 11 bases lay between the germline ends. The CDR3 loop spans 13 amino acids.

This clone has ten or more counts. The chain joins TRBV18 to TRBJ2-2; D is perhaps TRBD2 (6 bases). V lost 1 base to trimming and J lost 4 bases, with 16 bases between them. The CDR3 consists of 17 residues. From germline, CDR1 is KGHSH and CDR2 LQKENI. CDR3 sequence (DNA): TGTGCCAGCTCACCACAACCGCGGGGCCAGAGCACCGGGGAGCTGTTTTTT. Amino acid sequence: CASSPQPRGQSTGELFF. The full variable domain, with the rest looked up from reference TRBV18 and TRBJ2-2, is NAGVMQNPRHLVRRRGQEARLRCSPMKGHSHVYWYRQLPEEGLKFMVYLQKENIIDESGMPKERFSAEFPKEGPSILRIQQVVRGDSAAYFCASSPQPRGQSTGELFFGEGSRLTVL.

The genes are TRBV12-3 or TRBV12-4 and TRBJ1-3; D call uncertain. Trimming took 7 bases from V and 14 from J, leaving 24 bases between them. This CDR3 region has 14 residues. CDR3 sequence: CASNLQSSGNTLYF. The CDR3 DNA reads TGTGCCAGCAACTTACAGAGCTCTGGAAACACGCTATATTTT.

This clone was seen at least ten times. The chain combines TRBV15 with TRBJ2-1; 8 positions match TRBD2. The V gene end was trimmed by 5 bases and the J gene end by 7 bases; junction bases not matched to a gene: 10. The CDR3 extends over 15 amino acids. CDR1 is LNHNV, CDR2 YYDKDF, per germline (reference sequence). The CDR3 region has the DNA TGTGCCACCAGCCCAATAGGCGGGGGGAGGAATGAGCAGTTCTTC. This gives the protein CATSPIGGGRNEQFF.

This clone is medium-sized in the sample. CDR3 sequence: CASSYSRTDSPLHF. The CDR3 DNA is TGTGCCAGCAGTTACTCGCGGACAGATTCACCCCTCCACTTT. This rearrangement joins TRBV6-5 to TRBJ1-6, with D possibly matching TRBD1 (6 bases). Germline V gene data show CDR1 as MNHEY and CDR2 as SVGAGI. Between the trimmed V and J ends, which lost 0 bases and 8 bases, there was a span of 8 bases. This CDR3 has 14 residues.

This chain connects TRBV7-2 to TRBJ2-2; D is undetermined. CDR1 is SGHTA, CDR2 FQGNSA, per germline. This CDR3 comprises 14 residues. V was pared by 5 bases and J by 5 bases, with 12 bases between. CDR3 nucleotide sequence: TGTGCCAGCAGCCCCCGCTTTTCTACCGGGGAGCTGTTTTTT. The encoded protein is CASSPRFSTGELFF.

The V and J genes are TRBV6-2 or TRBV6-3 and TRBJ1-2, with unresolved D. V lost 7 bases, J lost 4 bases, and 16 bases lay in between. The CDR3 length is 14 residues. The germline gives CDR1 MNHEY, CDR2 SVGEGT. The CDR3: CASNRPTPSYGYTF. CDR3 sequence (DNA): TGTGCCAGCAATCGTCCCACGCCCTCCTATGGCTACACCTTC.

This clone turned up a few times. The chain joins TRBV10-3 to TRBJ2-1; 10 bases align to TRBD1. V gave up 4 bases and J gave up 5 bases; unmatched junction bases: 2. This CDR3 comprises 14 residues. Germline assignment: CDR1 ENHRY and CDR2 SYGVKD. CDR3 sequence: CAISVGTGDNEQFF. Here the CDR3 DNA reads TGTGCCATCAGTGTAGGGACAGGGGACAATGAGCAGTTCTTC.

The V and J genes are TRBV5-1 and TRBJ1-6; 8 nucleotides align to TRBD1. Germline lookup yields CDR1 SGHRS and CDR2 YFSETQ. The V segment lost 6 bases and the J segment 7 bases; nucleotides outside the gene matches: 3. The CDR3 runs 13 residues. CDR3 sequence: CASTRDRNSPLHF. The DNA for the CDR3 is TGCGCCAGCACCAGGGACAGGAATTCACCCCTCCACTTT.

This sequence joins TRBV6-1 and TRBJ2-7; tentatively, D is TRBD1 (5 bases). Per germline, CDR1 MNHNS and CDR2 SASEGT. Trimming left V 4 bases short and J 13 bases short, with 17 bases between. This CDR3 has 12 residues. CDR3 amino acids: CASSAVGAQPYF. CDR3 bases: TGTGCCAGCAGTGCGGTAGGGGCCCAGCCCTACTTC.

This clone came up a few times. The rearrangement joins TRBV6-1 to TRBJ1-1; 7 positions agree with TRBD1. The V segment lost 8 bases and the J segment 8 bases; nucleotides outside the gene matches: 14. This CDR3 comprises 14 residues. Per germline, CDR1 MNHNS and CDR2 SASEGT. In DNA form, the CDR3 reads TGTGCCAGCCGAGGGACAGTGGGTAACCTCGAAGCTTTCTTT. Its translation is CASRGTVGNLEAFF.

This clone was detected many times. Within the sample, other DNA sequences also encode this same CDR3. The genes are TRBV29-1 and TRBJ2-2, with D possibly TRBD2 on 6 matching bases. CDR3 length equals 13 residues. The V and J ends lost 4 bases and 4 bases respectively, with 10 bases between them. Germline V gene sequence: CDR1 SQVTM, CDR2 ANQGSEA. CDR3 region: CSVGGAGTGELFF. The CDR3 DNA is TGCAGCGTTGGCGGGGCGGGCACCGGGGAGCTGTTTTTT.

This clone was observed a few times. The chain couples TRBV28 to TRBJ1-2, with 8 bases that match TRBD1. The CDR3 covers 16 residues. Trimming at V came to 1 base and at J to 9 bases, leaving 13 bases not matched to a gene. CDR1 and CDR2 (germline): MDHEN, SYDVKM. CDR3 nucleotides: TGTGCCAGCAGTTTATCAAGGACAGGGATGAATTTTAGCTACACCTTC. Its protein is CASSLSRTGMNFSYTF.

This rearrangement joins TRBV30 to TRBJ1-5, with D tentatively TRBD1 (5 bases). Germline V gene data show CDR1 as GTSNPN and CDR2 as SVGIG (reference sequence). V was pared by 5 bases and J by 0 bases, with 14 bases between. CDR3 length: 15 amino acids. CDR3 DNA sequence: TGTGCCTGGGCGCCTCAGGGAATTAGCAATCAGCCCCAGCATTTT. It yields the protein CAWAPQGISNQPQHF. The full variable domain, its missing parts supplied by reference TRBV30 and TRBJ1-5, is SQTIHQWPATLVQPVGSPLSLECTVEGTSNPNLYWYRQAAGRGLQLLFYSVGIGQISSEVPQNLSASRPQDRQFILSSKKLLLSDSGFYLCAWAPQGISNQPQHFGDGTRLSIL.

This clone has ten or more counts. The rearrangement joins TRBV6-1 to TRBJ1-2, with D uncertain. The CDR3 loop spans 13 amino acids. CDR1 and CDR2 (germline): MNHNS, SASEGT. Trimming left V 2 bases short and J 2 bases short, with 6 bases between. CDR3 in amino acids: CASSEWQNYGYTF. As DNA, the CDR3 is TGTGCCAGCAGTGAATGGCAAAACTATGGCTACACCTTC.